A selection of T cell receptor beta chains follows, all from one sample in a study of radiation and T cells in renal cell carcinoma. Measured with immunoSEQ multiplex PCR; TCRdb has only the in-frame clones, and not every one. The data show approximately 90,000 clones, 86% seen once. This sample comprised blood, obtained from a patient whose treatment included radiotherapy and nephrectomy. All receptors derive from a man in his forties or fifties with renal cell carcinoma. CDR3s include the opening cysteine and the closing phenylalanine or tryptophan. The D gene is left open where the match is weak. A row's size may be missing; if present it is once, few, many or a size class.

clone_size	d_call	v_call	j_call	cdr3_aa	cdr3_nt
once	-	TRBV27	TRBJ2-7	CASSFSRYYEQYF	TGTGCCAGCAGTTTTTCGCGGTACTACGAGCAGTACTTC
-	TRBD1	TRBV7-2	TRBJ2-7	CASSLVQGTAYEQYF	TGTGCCAGCAGCTTAGTCCAAGGGACAGCCTACGAGCAGTACTTC
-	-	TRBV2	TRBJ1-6	CASSVDSIYNSPLHF	TGTGCCAGCAGCGTTGACAGCATATACAATTCACCCCTCCACTTT
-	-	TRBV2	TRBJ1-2	CASGGSVGGYTF	TGTGCCAGCGGGGGGAGCGTAGGGGGCTACACCTTC
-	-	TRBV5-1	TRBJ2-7	CASSPGALLSSYEQYF	TGCGCCAGCAGTCCCGGGGCACTGTTAAGCTCCTACGAGCAGTACTTC
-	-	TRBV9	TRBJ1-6	CASSVTAGQNVSPLHF	TGTGCCAGCAGCGTAACTGCGGGACAAAATGTATCACCCCTCCACTTT
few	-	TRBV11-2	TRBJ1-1	CASSPTYGNTEAFF	TGTGCCAGCAGCCCAACATACGGGAACACTGAAGCTTTCTTT
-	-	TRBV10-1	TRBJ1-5	CASSESQDRLNQPQHF	TGCGCCAGCAGTGAGTCGCAAGATCGACTCAATCAGCCCCAGCATTTT
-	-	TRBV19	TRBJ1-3	CASSDSGNTIYF	TGTGCCAGTAGCGATTCTGGAAACACCATATATTTT
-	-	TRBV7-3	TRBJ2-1	CASSLGVPAYNEQFF	TGTGCCAGCAGCTTAGGGGTCCCAGCATACAATGAGCAGTTCTTC
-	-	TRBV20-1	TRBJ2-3	CSALEGDTQYF	TGCAGTGCCCTCGAGGGGGATACGCAGTATTTT
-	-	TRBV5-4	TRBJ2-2	CASSGGGNTGELFF	TGTGCCAGCAGTGGAGGGGGCAACACCGGGGAGCTGTTTTTT
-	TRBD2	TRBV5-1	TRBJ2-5	CASSLSGGAVETQYF	TGCGCCAGCAGCTTGTCCGGGGGGGCCGTAGAGACCCAGTACTTC
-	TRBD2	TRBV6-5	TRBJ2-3	CASTGSGGTDTQYF	TGTGCCAGCACGGGGAGCGGGGGGACAGATACGCAGTATTTT
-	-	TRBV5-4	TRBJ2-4	CASSPAGLAKNIQYF	TGTGCCAGCAGCCCCGCCGGTTTAGCCAAAAACATTCAGTACTTC
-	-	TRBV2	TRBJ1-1	CASRFDMANTEAFF	TGTGCCAGCAGGTTTGACATGGCGAACACTGAAGCTTTCTTT
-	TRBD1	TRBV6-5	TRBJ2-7	CASSYSTDRAPGEQYF	TGTGCCAGCAGTTACTCGACGGACAGGGCCCCGGGAGAGCAGTACTTC
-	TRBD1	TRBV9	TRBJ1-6	CASSVRTGRNSPLHF	TGTGCCAGCAGCGTAAGGACAGGCCGAAATTCACCCCTCCACTTT
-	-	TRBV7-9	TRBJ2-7	CASSRHGGPTYEQYF	TGTGCCAGCAGCCGTCATGGGGGGCCCACCTACGAGCAGTACTTC
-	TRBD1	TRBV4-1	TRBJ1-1	CASSQFDRVENTEAFF	TGCGCCAGCAGCCAATTTGACAGGGTTGAGAACACTGAAGCTTTCTTT
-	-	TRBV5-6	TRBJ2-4	CASSPQGAKNIQYF	TGTGCCAGCAGCCCCCAGGGCGCCAAAAACATTCAGTACTTC
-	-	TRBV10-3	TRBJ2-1	CAISDGTRKQFF	TGTGCCATCAGTGATGGGACCCGAAAGCAGTTCTTC
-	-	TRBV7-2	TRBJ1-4	CASSLQDLGEKLFF	TGTGCCAGCAGCTTACAGGACCTCGGGGAAAAACTGTTTTTT
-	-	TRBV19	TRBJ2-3	CASTQPGSTDTQYF	TGTGCCAGTACTCAACCGGGGAGCACAGATACGCAGTATTTT
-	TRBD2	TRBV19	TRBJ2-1	CASRSLAGYNEQFF	TGTGCCAGTAGATCTCTAGCGGGGTACAATGAGCAGTTCTTC
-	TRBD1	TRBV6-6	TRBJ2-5	CASRSTGAETQYF	TGTGCCAGCAGAAGCACAGGGGCAGAGACCCAGTACTTC
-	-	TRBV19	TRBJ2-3	CASRRTIGRDTQYF	TGTGCCAGTAGACGAACCATCGGAAGAGATACGCAGTATTTT
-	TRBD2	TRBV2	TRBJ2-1	CASTGTSPGNEQFF	TGTGCCAGCACCGGGACTAGTCCGGGCAATGAGCAGTTCTTC
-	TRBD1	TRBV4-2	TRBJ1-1	CASSLSSGTGGTEAFF	TGTGCCAGCAGCTTATCGTCCGGGACAGGGGGCACTGAAGCTTTCTTT
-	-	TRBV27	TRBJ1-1	CASSFGRNSEAFF	TGTGCTAGCAGTTTCGGTAGGAACTCTGAAGCTTTCTTT
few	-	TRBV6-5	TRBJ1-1	CASSYSPSGASTEAFF	TGTGCCAGCAGTTACTCCCCCTCAGGGGCAAGCACTGAAGCTTTCTTT
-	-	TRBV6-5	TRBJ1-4	CASRGGGAANEKLFF	TGTGCCAGCAGGGGAGGGGGGGCGGCTAATGAAAAACTGTTTTTT
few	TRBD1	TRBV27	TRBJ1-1	CASSPDRGGEAFF	TGTGCCAGCAGCCCAGACAGGGGCGGCGAAGCTTTCTTT
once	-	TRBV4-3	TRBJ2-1	CASSLRSYNEQFF	TGCGCCAGCAGCCTAAGGAGCTACAATGAGCAGTTCTTC
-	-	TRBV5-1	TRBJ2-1	CASSLSAPYNEQFF	TGCGCCAGCAGCTTATCCGCTCCCTACAATGAGCAGTTCTTC
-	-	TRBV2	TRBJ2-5	CASILQVAGETQYF	TGTGCCAGCATTCTGCAGGTGGCGGGAGAGACCCAGTACTTC
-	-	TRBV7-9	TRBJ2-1	CASIPAGRAMNEQFF	TGTGCCAGCATACCGGCGGGCAGGGCCATGAATGAGCAGTTCTTC
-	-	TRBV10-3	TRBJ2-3	CAIWAGAGTDTQYF	TGTGCCATCTGGGCAGGGGCCGGTACAGATACGCAGTATTTT
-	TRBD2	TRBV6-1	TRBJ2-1	CASSRLAGIGEQFF	TGTGCCAGCAGTAGACTAGCGGGAATCGGTGAGCAGTTCTTC
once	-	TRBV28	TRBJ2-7	CASRRDIEQYF	TGTGCCAGCAGACGGGACATCGAGCAGTACTTC
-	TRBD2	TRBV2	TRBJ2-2	CASRLAENTGELFF	TGTGCCAGCAGACTAGCGGAGAACACCGGGGAGCTGTTTTTT
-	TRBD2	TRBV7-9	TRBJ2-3	CASSLLADSTDTQYF	TGTGCCAGCAGCTTACTAGCGGACAGCACAGATACGCAGTATTTT
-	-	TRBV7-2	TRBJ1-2	CASSLTDSYGYTF	TGTGCCAGCAGCTTGACCGACAGCTATGGCTACACCTTC
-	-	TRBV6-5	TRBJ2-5	CASSSFGKETQYF	TGTGCCAGCAGCAGTTTCGGGAAAGAGACCCAGTACTTC
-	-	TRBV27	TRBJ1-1	CASSLRVYGDPNTEAFF	TGTGCCAGCAGTTTGAGAGTGTACGGAGACCCCAACACTGAAGCTTTCTTT
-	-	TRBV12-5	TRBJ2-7	CASGPQPTGPSSYEQYF	TGTGCTAGTGGTCCTCAACCCACAGGTCCGAGCTCCTACGAGCAGTACTTC
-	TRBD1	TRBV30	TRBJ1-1	CAWSVGTGGLTFF	TGTGCCTGGAGTGTAGGAACAGGGGGCTTAACTTTCTTT
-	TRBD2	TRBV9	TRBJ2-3	CASSARLASTDTQYF	TGTGCCAGCAGCGCCCGACTAGCGAGCACAGATACGCAGTATTTT
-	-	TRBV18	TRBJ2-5	CASSRSGTPQETQYF	TGTGCCAGCTCACGTTCCGGGACACCTCAAGAGACCCAGTACTTC
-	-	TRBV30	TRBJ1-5	CAWSVDSNQPQHF	TGTGCCTGGAGTGTAGATAGCAATCAGCCCCAGCATTTT
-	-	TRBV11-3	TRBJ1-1	CASSLEADTEAFF	TGTGCCAGCAGCTTAGAGGCGGACACTGAAGCTTTCTTT
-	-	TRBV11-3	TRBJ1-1	CASSLSVYTEAFF	TGTGCCAGCAGCCTATCGGTGTACACTGAAGCTTTCTTT
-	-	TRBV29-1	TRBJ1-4	CSVAHTTNEKLFF	TGCAGCGTCGCCCATACAACTAATGAAAAACTGTTTTTT
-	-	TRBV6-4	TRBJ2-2	CASSEGYPPGELFF	TGTGCCAGCAGTGAAGGATATCCCCCCGGGGAGCTGTTTTTT
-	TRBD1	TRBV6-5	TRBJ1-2	CASSYLRTGGGYGYTF	TGTGCCAGCAGTTACTTAAGGACAGGGGGCGGCTATGGCTACACCTTC